The 10 T cell receptor beta chains below all came from one sample that was sequenced in a study of T cells in Graves' hyperthyroidism and ophthalmopathy. Template material for amplifying TCR beta CDR3 regions consisted of RNA transcripts. The HTBI primer set drove a first-round RT-PCR of the TCR CDR3. A single record per CDR3 protein comes from TCRdb applying MiXCR to the multiplex PCR reads. The sample comprises 300,000 to 450,000 distinct CDR3 sequences, roughly 18% of which are singletons, and 40% rests with the top ten. Input material: blood. Receptors were obtained from a man aged 18 to 29 with Graves' ophthalmopathy.

This clonotype came up a few times. The chain joins TRBV4-1 to TRBJ2-5; D assignment may be TRBD1 or TRBD2 (5 bases each). Per germline, CDR1 MGHRA and CDR2 YSYEKL. This CDR3 contains 14 residues. V lost 3 bases and J 1 base, leaving 9 bases between the germline ends. Here the CDR3 reads CASSQGRSQETQYF. The DNA of the CDR3 is TGCGCCAGCAGCCAGGGACGGAGCCAAGAGACCCAGTACTTC.

The sample holds one count of this clonotype. This chain connects TRBV19 to TRBJ1-4; possible D gene TRBD1, 5 bases. The CDR3 extends over 15 amino acids. The germline V and J ends were trimmed by 4 bases and 4 bases, with 13 bases remaining between them. Germline CDR1 reads LNHDA; CDR2 reads SQIVND (reference sequence). The CDR3 nucleotides read TGTGCCAGTAGTAAGTGGGACGGAGGTAATGAAAAACTGTTTTTT. Its protein is CASSKWDGGNEKLFF.

This clonotype was counted ten times or more. The gene calls are TRBV12-3 or TRBV12-4 and TRBJ2-5, with TRBD2 identical over 7 bases. The CDR3 loop spans 16 amino acids. Trimming took 8 bases from V and 5 from J; bases not matched to a gene: 17. This chain's CDR3 is CASLLGRKEVRETQYF. The CDR3 nucleotides read TGTGCCAGCCTCCTCGGGAGGAAGGAGGTTAGGGAGACCCAGTACTTC.

This clonotype was detected a few times. The V gene is TRBV4-1, the J gene TRBJ1-5, with 12 bases identical to TRBD1. Trimming took 5 bases from V and 4 from J; bases not matched to a gene: 9. The CDR3 length is 17 residues. Germline V gives CDR1 MGHRA, CDR2 YSYEKL. CDR3 nucleotide sequence: TGCGCCAGCAGCAAACCGGGACAGGGGGCGTCGAATCAGCCCCAGCATTTT. Its protein is CASSKPGQGASNQPQHF.

The genes are TRBV6-1 and TRBJ1-2, with D tentatively TRBD1 (5 bases). V was cut by 6 bases and J by 0 bases, with 14 bases left in between. The CDR3 covers 15 residues. Germline V gene data show CDR1 as MNHNS and CDR2 as SASEGT. The DNA for the CDR3 is TGTGCCAGCAGGGGTGCAGGGCGGGCTAACTATGGCTACACCTTC. Amino acids: CASRGAGRANYGYTF.

This clonotype was observed at least ten times. The V call is TRBV12-3 or TRBV12-4, the J call TRBJ1-1; 12 bases are a match to TRBD1. This CDR3 is 17 amino acids long. The junction had 11 bases not matched to a gene; V was cut back by 4 bases and J by 5 bases. CDR3 DNA sequence: TGTGCCAGCAGTTGGGGGACAGGGGGCCAAGTTAGGACTGAAGCTTTCTTT. Translated: CASSWGTGGQVRTEAFF.

V gene TRBV6-1 combines with J gene TRBJ2-7; 10 positions match TRBD1. Per the germline V gene, CDR1 is MNHNS and CDR2 is SASEGT. The trim removed 3 bases at V and 3 bases at J, leaving 5 bases unmatched. The CDR3 runs to 15 residues. CDR3 sequence reads: CASSDGTGVLYEQYF. The CDR3, as DNA: TGTGCCAGCAGTGACGGGACAGGGGTTCTCTACGAGCAGTACTTC.

The count of this clonotype is one. The CDR3 sequence: CASRLGSVAGELFF. CDR3 DNA: TGCGCCAGCCGCCTTGGGTCAGTAGCCGGGGAGCTGTTTTTT. The chain carries TRBV5-1 and TRBJ2-2; D is unclear. CDR1 is SGHRS, CDR2 YFSETQ, per germline. Trimming cost V 7 bases and J 6 bases, with 16 bases left between them. CDR3 size: 14 residues.

A few counts support this clonotype. The chain is built from TRBV2 and TRBJ2-3; D is possibly TRBD2 (6 bases). The CDR3 sequence is 18 residues long. Germline CDR1 reads SNHLY; CDR2 reads FYNNEI. V was cut by 6 bases and J by 0 bases, with 22 bases left in between. For the CDR3, the DNA is TGTGCCAGCAGGGCCCGTTGGATAGCGGCAGGTAGCACAGATACGCAGTATTTT. Encoded protein: CASRARWIAAGSTDTQYF.

This clonotype was detected ten times or more. The chain employs TRBV11-2 and TRBJ2-3; TRBD2 aligns across 9 bases. The CDR3 runs to 16 residues. Germline lookup yields CDR1 SGHAT and CDR2 FQNNGV. V shed 0 bases and J 4 bases; nucleotides not matched to a gene: 5. The CDR3 sequence: CASSLDRSSGADTQYF. Written as DNA, the CDR3 is TGTGCCAGCAGCTTAGATCGTTCTAGCGGGGCAGATACGCAGTATTTT.